This TCR beta chain derives from a study of blood T cell repertoires in COVID-19 (dated by TCRdb to 2019 to 2021). Background for the entire study: The collaborator samples originated in the United States, Italy and Spain and spanned the acute and convalescent phases of COVID-19. The prospective study material was composed of cDNA or gDNA derived from T cells, B-cell-depleted T cells, or PBMCs. The dataset comprised deeply sampled blood TCRbeta repertoires from subjects exposed to, actively infected with, or recovered from COVID-19. The repertoires were released in a freely available public database meant as a resource for research on the immune response to SARS-CoV-2. Samples were obtained from the ongoing ImmuneRACE study (first 160 participants) and from some 1,300 subjects provided by 6 global collaborators. Sample metadata almost always included a de-identified subject ID, COVID-19 status, age in years and sex. HLA class I and class II types, where available, came from metadata supplied by the sample provider rather than from assay-based typing. Paper-wide results and their limitations: The amount of clinical and demographic metadata varied by source and participant and was provided uncurated.

The collaborating institutions used their own protocols to collect whole blood in K2EDTA tubes. For TCRbeta analysis, collaborator samples were shipped as frozen whole blood, as isolated PBMCs, or as DNA extracted from either sample type. Reading from cysteine to phenylalanine, the CDR3 counts 14 amino acids. Just CDR3 DNA is preserved here, 42 bases in frame from base 1. V sheds 5 bases and J sheds 1 base, leaving 12 bases between their ends. CDR1 and CDR2 are read off the germline V gene (reference sequence) as LGHDT and YNNKEL. TCRbeta CDR3 regions were amplified from genomic DNA using the immunoSEQ Assay, a bias-controlled multiplex PCR. On the authors' methods: The number of nucleated cells in each sample was estimated from the amplification of reference gene primers within the assay. Sequence reads were collapsed and filtered to measure the absolute abundance of every unique TCRbeta CDR3 rearrangement. Productive Simpson clonality was computed per sample as the square root of Simpson's diversity index over productive rearrangements. TCRdb mirrors the immuneACCESS table, restricted to in-frame sequences. Some clones are absent from its copies; in checked studies, under half trace to an unresolved V gene, and the reason for the others is unknown. V and J calls and clone size are those listed in that table; D and trimming were worked out from the DNA. This sample comprises approximately 210,000 clones, about 83% of them detected only once. 7.6% of the sample lies in the top ten.

On this clone: Its target antigen remains unknown. No clone much larger than this one lies a single base away; base qualities are absent.

Sequenced: peripheral blood. The rearrangement combines TRBV3-1 (or the pseudogene TRBV3-2) with TRBJ2-7; the D gene is possibly TRBD2, with 6 bases matching. This sequence was found in a woman aged 45 to 65 with active or convalescent COVID-19. The sequenced DNA: TGTGCCAGCAGCACGGAGGGGAATTCCTACGAGCAGTACTTC. Its translation is CASSTEGNSYEQYF.